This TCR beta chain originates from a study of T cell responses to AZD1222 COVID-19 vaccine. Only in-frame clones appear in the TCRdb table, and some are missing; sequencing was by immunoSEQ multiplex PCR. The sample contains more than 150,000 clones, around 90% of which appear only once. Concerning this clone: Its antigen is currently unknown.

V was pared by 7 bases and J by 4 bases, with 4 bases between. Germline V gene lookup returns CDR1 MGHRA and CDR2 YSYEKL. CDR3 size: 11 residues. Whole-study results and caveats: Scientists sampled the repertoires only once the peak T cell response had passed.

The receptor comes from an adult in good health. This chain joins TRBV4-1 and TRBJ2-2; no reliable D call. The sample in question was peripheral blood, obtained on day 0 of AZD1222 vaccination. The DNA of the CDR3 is TGCGCCAGCATGGGCACCGGGGAGCTGTTTTTT. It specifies CASMGTGELFF.